This paragraph covers one T cell receptor beta chain sequence. The antigen it recognizes is unknown. Base qualities are not recorded, but no much larger clone differs from it by a single base. The data were taken from a study of vaccination and CD4 T cells after COVID-19 (dated by TCRdb to between 2020 and 2023). In the study overall: Six males and four females were included in the convalescent cohort, with two Hispanic individuals, seven Caucasians, two Asians and one multiracial person represented. Two doses of either the Pfizer-BioNTech BNT162b2 vaccine (n=8) or the Moderna mRNA-1273 vaccine (n=2) were administered to participants. Post-COVID blood samples from convalescent patients were collected a median of 101 days after diagnosis, with a range of 35 to 161 days. Post-vaccine blood samples were collected a median of about 66 days after the second vaccine dose, ranging from roughly 12 to 250 days. Culture stimuli were overlapping spike peptide pools from SARS-CoV-2 and from the common cold coronaviruses HCoV-NL63, HCoV-OC43 and HCoV-229E. Control cultures used a CEFX viral epitope pool as positive control, an HIV-1 Nef peptide pool as negative control, or no peptide. In 10 COVID-19 convalescent patients and a few infection-naive healthy vaccine recipients, researchers compared the spike-specific CD4+ TCR repertoire from before mRNA vaccination with the repertoire from after. Memory CD4+ T cell crossreactivity between SARS-CoV-2 and common cold coronavirus spike proteins was assessed at the TCR clonotype level in an earlier paper using these donors.

Overall study results and their limits: Of the vaccine-specific clones found in convalescent patients, nearly all (304 of 307) were mono-reactive for SARS-CoV-2 spike instead of being cross-reactive with common cold coronaviruses. Only a relatively small number of convalescent patients were included in the study, and early timepoints following natural infection were not analyzed. In convalescent patients, a median around 89% of post-vaccine SARS-CoV-2-reactive clones were detected only after vaccination, suggesting vaccine-specific priming. The median number of SARS-CoV-2-reactive clonotypes rose from about 23 after infection to 38 after vaccination, but the change was not significant.

Including the terminal cysteine and phenylalanine, the CDR3 comprises 13 residues. The CDR3 DNA has 39 bases and is translated from base 1. CDR1 and CDR2 (ENHRY, SYGVKD) derive from the germline V gene. The germline ends are 5 bases apart after V is trimmed by 2 bases and J by 2 bases. The treatment or condition label, read with the paper, signifies: approximately 9-day PBMC culture with coronavirus spike peptide pools or control peptides (ViraFEST assay). CD4+ T cells from unexposed donors were collected before the COVID-19 pandemic (2011-2018). The study used the ViraFEST assay, which expanded antigen-specific T cells with peptide pools and then identified expanded clonotypes by TCR sequencing. Each well held 1.5 million to 2.5 million PBMCs cultured with approximately 9.2 ug/ml peptide pools in IMDM containing approximately 5% human AB serum and 7.5 to 10 IU/ml IL-2. Half of the culture medium was replaced with fresh IL-2-containing medium on days 3 and 7. After 10 to 11 days of culture, CD4+ T cells were isolated by negative selection with the EasySep CD4+ T cell isolation kit. As cell number allowed, CD4+ T cells from unexposed donors were tested for reactivity to SARS-CoV-2 S and N and to four common cold coronavirus spike pools. Ficoll-Paque Plus gradient centrifugation was used to isolate PBMCs from whole blood, and the isolated PBMCs were then either used fresh or cryopreserved at -140C. Triplicate wells were generally used for each culture condition. Leukapheresis product for the unexposed donors was bought commercially.

Libraries were constructed by PCR. DNA from cultured CD4+ T cells was subjected to TCR sequencing with the Oncomine TCR Beta short-read assay at the Johns Hopkins FTIC core. Genomic DNA was extracted from the cultured CD4+ T cells with the QIAamp micro DNA kit. Oncomine TCR Beta libraries from cultured CD4+ T cells were pooled with unique dual indexes and sequenced on an Illumina iSeq 100. Per the authors' processing: Non-productive sequences were removed, and CDR3s not starting with C, not ending with F or W, or shorter than 7 amino acids were discarded. Antigen-specific clonotypes were identified using the MANAFEST web application through comparison of peptide-stimulated wells with reference and other culture wells. For a clone to be called positive, the clone needed an FDR below 0.05, an odds ratio above 5, and a productive frequency above 0.1% in at least two of three replicate wells. Cross-reactive clonotypes were defined as significantly expanded in both SARS-CoV-2 spike wells and at least one common cold coronavirus spike condition. Using R version 3.6.1, CDR3 homology was evaluated through Levenshtein distances (stringdist) along with unrooted phylogenetic trees (ape). TCRdb reworked the public reads: Q25 trimming with fastp, MiXCR clone assembly, productive beta chains retained. CDR3 protein sequences are deduplicated, and each keeps its most common genes and DNA. The V and J calls come from TCRdb's annotation, not from the publication. For this sample the table gives over 6,000 distinct CDR3 sequences, of which roughly a third were detected only once. The ten top clones hold approximately 12% of the sample.

The clonotype was recovered from a human donor in good health. Specimen: CD4+ T cells from blood, cultured in vitro. In this chain, TRBV10-3 is recombined with TRBJ2-3, with no D gene named confidently. The DNA sequence is as follows: TGTGCCATCAGTGAGCCGAACACAGATACGCAGTATTTT. This codes for CAISEPNTDTQYF.